A single sample gave rise to the 10 T cell receptor beta chains below, sequenced in a study of neurological immune-mediated disorders. TCRdb fed the 5' RACE reads into MiXCR, producing one record per CDR3 protein. The data contain about 55,000 distinct CDR3 sequences, roughly 4.4% of them singletons. What was sequenced was PBMCs. The receptors derive from a man aged 50 to 59 with multiple sclerosis.

This clonotype was recorded many times. V and J are TRBV20-1 and TRBJ2-1; weak D call: TRBD2 (7 bases). This CDR3 region has 14 residues. Germline-derived CDR1 and CDR2 are DFQATT and SNEGSKA (reference sequence). The ends were cut back, 3 bases at V and 5 bases at J, with 14 bases in the middle. The CDR3 loop reads CSASRAGANNEQFF. Written as DNA, the CDR3 is TGCAGTGCTAGCCGGGCGGGGGCCAACAATGAGCAGTTCTTC.

At least ten counts were recorded for this clonotype. This may stem from a read error, because a much larger clone lies one nucleotide away. The rearrangement joins TRBV7-6 to TRBJ2-3; D ambiguous. Per germline, CDR1 SGHVS and CDR2 FNYEAQ. This CDR3 has 14 residues. The ends were cut back, 0 bases at V and 5 bases at J, with 9 bases in the middle. CDR3 sequence (DNA): TGTGCCAGCAGCTTAGCTACCCCGGGAGATACGCAGTATTTT. The encoded protein is CASSLATPGDTQYF.

This clonotype was detected many times. V is TRBV5-1 and J is TRBJ2-1, with TRBD2 identical over 15 bases. The germline gives CDR1 SGHRS, CDR2 YFSETQ. CDR3 length: 17 amino acids. Trimming cost V 0 bases and J 5 bases; bases outside gene matches: 3. The CDR3 sequence: CASSLGGLAGGHNEQFF. CDR3 bases: TGCGCCAGCAGCTTGGGGGGACTAGCGGGAGGCCACAATGAGCAGTTCTTC.

In DNA form, the CDR3 reads TGCGCCAGCAGCTTACTACAGGTTGGGGATACGCAGTATTTT. It is translated as CASSLLQVGDTQYF. The chain links TRBV5-1 to TRBJ2-3, with D maybe TRBD1 (5 bases). The ends were cut back, 2 bases at V and 6 bases at J, with 13 bases in the middle. Per the germline V gene, CDR1 is SGHRS and CDR2 is YFSETQ. This CDR3 region has 14 residues.

This clonotype was counted ten times or more. CDR3 protein: CASSLLSGGREDTQYF. The CDR3 DNA reads as TGTGCCAGCAGCTTACTGAGCGGGGGGCGGGAAGATACGCAGTATTTT. The rearrangement joins TRBV7-2 to TRBJ2-3; 9 bases fit TRBD2. Germline-derived CDR1 and CDR2 are SGHTA and FQGNSA. The length of the CDR3 is 16 residues. V gave up 2 bases and J gave up 5 bases; unmatched junction bases: 8.

This clonotype was counted many times. This chain links TRBV7-9 with TRBJ2-1; D is ambiguous. Per germline, CDR1 SEHNR and CDR2 FQNEAQ (reference sequence). V gave up 2 bases and J gave up 0 bases, with 8 bases separating them. The CDR3 totals 15 residues. The CDR3 sequence: CASSLLQLSYNEQFF. CDR3 bases: TGTGCCAGCAGCTTATTGCAGCTCTCCTACAATGAGCAGTTCTTC.

This clonotype was picked up many times. The rearrangement uses TRBV5-1 and TRBJ2-1; 9 bases map to TRBD1. The CDR3 totals 15 residues. The germline gives CDR1 SGHRS, CDR2 YFSETQ. V trimming: 1 base; J trimming: 6 bases; junction bases outside the gene matches: 5. CDR3 residues: CASSLIQGAGNEQFF. DNA of the CDR3: TGCGCCAGCAGCTTGATACAGGGGGCAGGCAATGAGCAGTTCTTC.

This clonotype occurred a few times. A junction end diverges from the germline sequence, so it may reflect a read error. The V and J genes are TRBV2 and TRBJ2-2, with 9 positions matching TRBD2. The CDR3 contains 16 residues. CDR1 and CDR2 (germline): SNHLY, FYNNEI. This CDR3 reads CASSSGLARNTGELFF. CDR3 nucleotides: TGTGCAAGCAGTTCGGGACTAGCCAGGAACACCGGGGAGCTGTTTTTT. Complete variable domain (other parts from reference TRBV2 and TRBJ2-2): EPEVTQTPSHQVTQMGQEVILRCVPISNHLYFYWYRQILGQKVEFLVSFYNNEISEKSEIFDDQFSVERPDGSNFTLKIRSTKLEDSAMYFCASSSGLARNTGELFFGEGSRLTVL.

This clonotype is classed as medium-sized. The chain joins TRBV7-9 to TRBJ2-5, with D maybe TRBD2 (7 bases). This CDR3 is built from 17 residues. With 5 bases removed from V and 1 base from J, the gap between germline ends came to 20 bases. Germline V lookup: CDR1 SEHNR, CDR2 FQNEAQ (reference sequence). Here the CDR3 DNA reads TGTGCCAGCAGCACAGGTACACGGGGGGCCGTCCAAGAGACCCAGTACTTC. It is translated as CASSTGTRGAVQETQYF.

This clonotype came up a few times. As DNA, the CDR3 is TGCAGTGCTAGAGACGGGACTCAAATAGGTGAGCAGTTCTTC. This gives the protein CSARDGTQIGEQFF. The chain carries TRBV20-1 and TRBJ2-1, with TRBD2 as a possible D gene (6 bases). The germline V gene has CDR1 DFQATT and CDR2 SNEGSKA (reference sequence). The CDR3 spans 14 residues. The V end lost 0 bases, the J end lost 9 bases, and 15 bases lay between the germline ends.